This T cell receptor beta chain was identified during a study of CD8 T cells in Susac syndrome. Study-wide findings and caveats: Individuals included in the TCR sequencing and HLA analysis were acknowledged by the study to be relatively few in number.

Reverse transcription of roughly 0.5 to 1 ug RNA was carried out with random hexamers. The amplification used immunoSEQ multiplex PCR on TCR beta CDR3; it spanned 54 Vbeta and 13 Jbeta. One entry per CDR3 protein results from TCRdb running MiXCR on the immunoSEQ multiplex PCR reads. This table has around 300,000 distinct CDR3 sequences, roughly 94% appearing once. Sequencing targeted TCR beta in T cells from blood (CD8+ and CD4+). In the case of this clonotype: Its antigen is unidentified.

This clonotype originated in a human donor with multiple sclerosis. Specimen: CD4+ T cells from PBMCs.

The CDR3 DNA follows: TGTGCCAGCAGCTTAGCGGGCAGCGATCAGCCCCAGCATTTT. Its translation is CASSLAGSDQPQHF. V is TRBV7-2 and J is TRBJ1-5, with no clear D. Germline V gene lookup returns CDR1 SGHTA and CDR2 FQGNSA. V lost 0 bases, J lost 5 bases, and 8 bases lay in between. This CDR3 comprises 14 residues.